This TCR beta chain derives from a study of graft-versus-host responses after intestinal transplantation. Study information: After anti-thymocyte globulin induction, recipients took tacrolimus and steroids for three to four years.

Researchers sorted proliferating CFSE-low CD3+CD4+ and CD3+CD8+ responders once the reaction had finished. There are a few counts of this clone. This may be a read error: a much more frequent sequence differs by one nucleotide. Findings of the study overall: Early post-transplant HvG declines showed an association with peak circulating GvH clone levels. Graft-versus-host to host-versus-graft clonal ratios in allografts were high in patients with graft-donor T cell macrochimerism.

The protocol was immunoSEQ multiplex PCR, while the TCRdb copy is restricted to in-frame clones and leaves out a portion. The repertoire includes about 4,600 clones, 25% to 30% of them detected once, and about 5.1% sits in the top ten. The CDR3 runs to 19 residues. Trimming removed 1 base from V and 5 bases from J; junction bases left unmatched: 13. CDR1 is LGHNA, CDR2 YNFKEQ, per germline. The sample in question was alloreactive CD4+ T cells from a mixed lymphocyte reaction culture, obtained before intestinal transplant. Documented subset: CFSE-low proliferating T cells sorted from roughly 6-day pre-transplant mixed lymphocyte reaction (GvH or HvG direction). This chain uses TRBV4-2 with TRBJ2-2; TRBD2 matches 10 bases. The clonotype comes from a human patient who received an intestinal transplant. This chain's CDR3 is CASSQVRRAGGKRTGELFF. As DNA, the CDR3 is TGTGCCAGCAGCCAAGTCCGGCGAGCGGGGGGGAAGAGGACCGGGGAGCTGTTTTTT.